This T cell receptor (beta chain) was captured in a study of blood T cell repertoires in COVID-19. Germline CDR1 LGHNA, CDR2 YNFKEQ. The CDR3 consists of 13 residues. Trimming removed 1 base from V and 5 bases from J, with 6 bases in between. All recovered Cohort 3 donors got two negative PCRs, got clearance, or saw symptom resolution. A word on this clone: The identical CDR3 is also encoded by other nucleotide sequences in the sample.

Sequencing was performed with immunoSEQ multiplex PCR; in TCRdb, only in-frame clones are kept and a portion is missing. The sample has about 300,000 clones, approximately 83% seen once. The receptor's source is a young man who had recovered from COVID-19. This chain connects TRBV4-2 to TRBJ2-1; no definite D call. What was sequenced was PBMCs or T cells enriched from blood (not recorded which). This CDR3 reads CASSQVTDNEQFF. As DNA, the CDR3 is TGTGCCAGCAGCCAAGTCACGGACAATGAGCAGTTCTTC.